The next 3 T cell receptor beta chains were all read from a single sample in a study of cytomegalovirus exposure and HLA in healthy donors. Researchers ran the PCR with 60 Vbeta and 13 Jbeta primers. The data were produced by immunoSEQ multiplex PCR, yet TCRdb's version contains in-frame clones alone and is incomplete. The data contain 100,000 or so clones, roughly 80% of them singletons. The sample taken for sequencing was PBMCs. The origin of the receptors is a female donor in good health and CMV-seronegative.

The V call is TRBV4-3, the J call TRBJ2-1; tentative D call: TRBD2 (5 bases). Trimming took 4 bases from V and 8 from J, leaving 12 bases between them. CDR3 length: 13 residues. CDR1 and CDR2 (germline): LGHNA, YSLEER. The CDR3 reads CASSPHEGYEQFF. CDR3 nucleotides: TGCGCCAGCAGCCCCCATGAGGGCTATGAGCAGTTCTTC.

V and J are TRBV11-3 and TRBJ2-7, with 7 bases aligning to TRBD1. The J segment lost 0 bases and the V segment lost 5 bases, leaving 10 bases of the junction unmatched. The length of the CDR3 is 16 residues. Germline V gene data show CDR1 as SGHNT and CDR2 as YENEEA. The CDR3 spells CASSPEQGEPSYEQYF. Written as DNA, the CDR3 is TGTGCCAGCAGCCCCGAGCAGGGGGAACCCTCCTACGAGCAGTACTTC. Full variable domain (rest looked up from reference TRBV11-3 and TRBJ2-7): EAGVVQSPRYKIIEKKQPVAFWCNPISGHNTLYWYLQNLGQGPELLIRYENEEAVDDSQLPKDRFSAERLKGVDSTLKIQPAELGDSAVYLCASSPEQGEPSYEQYFGPGTRLTVT.

The rearrangement links TRBV7-6 to TRBJ2-7, with 9 bases matching TRBD2. The germline CDR1 and CDR2 sequences are SGHVS and FNYEAQ. The CDR3 covers 16 residues. V was pared by 4 bases and J by 5 bases, with 12 bases of the junction left unmatched. CDR3 sequence: CASSSFERGAGNEQYF. In DNA form, the CDR3 reads TGTGCCAGCAGCTCCTTTGAGCGGGGGGCGGGCAACGAGCAGTACTTC. Combining the CDR3 with reference TRBV7-6 and TRBJ2-7 gives the whole variable domain GAGVSQSPRYKVTKRGQDVALRCDPISGHVSLYWYRQALGQGPEFLTYFNYEAQQDKSGLPNDRFSAERPEGSISTLTIQRTEQRDSAMYRCASSSFERGAGNEQYFGPGTRLTVT.